The source of this T cell receptor (beta chain) is a study of blood T cell repertoires in COVID-19. Study at large: Both acute and convalescent COVID-19 samples were obtained from the United States, Italy and Spain. Sample material is recorded as cDNA or gDNA derived from T cells, B-cell-depleted T cells, or PBMCs.

The CDR3 runs to 16 residues. CDR1 is SGDLS and CDR2 is YYNGEE in the germline V gene. With 4 bases clipped from V and 0 bases from J, the junction kept 6 bases outside the gene matches. Profiled with immunoSEQ multiplex PCR; TCRdb holds only in-frame clones, not every one. The sample gives about 190,000 clones, approximately 80% of which show up once; 15% to 20% is in the top ten. Ages ranged from roughly 18 to 100 years, with residence in under 25 US areas. Cohort 3 donors were reported recovered after two negative PCRs, clearance, or symptom resolution. The sequencing input was PBMCs or T cells enriched from blood (not recorded which). The gene calls are TRBV9 and TRBJ2-4; 8 bases line up with TRBD1. The TCR originated in a woman aged 50 to 65 who had recovered from COVID-19. CDR3 nucleotide sequence: TGTGCCAGCAGCCACGGGACAGGAGCAGCCAAAAACATTCAGTACTTC. It specifies CASSHGTGAAKNIQYF.